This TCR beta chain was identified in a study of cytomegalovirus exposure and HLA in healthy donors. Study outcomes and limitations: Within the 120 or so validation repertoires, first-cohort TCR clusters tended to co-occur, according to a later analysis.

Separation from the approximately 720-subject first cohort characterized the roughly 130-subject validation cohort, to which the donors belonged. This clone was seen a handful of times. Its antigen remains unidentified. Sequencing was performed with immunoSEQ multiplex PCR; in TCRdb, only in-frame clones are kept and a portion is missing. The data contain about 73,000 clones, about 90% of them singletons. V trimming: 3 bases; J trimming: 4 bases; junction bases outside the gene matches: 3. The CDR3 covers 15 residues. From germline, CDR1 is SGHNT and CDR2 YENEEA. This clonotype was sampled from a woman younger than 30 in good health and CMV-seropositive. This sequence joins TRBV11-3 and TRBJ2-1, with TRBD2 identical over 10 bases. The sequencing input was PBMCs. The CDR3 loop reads CASSFSGGPYNEQFF. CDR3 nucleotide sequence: TGTGCCAGCAGCTTTAGCGGGGGGCCTTACAATGAGCAGTTCTTC.